This TCR beta chain was retrieved from a study of T cells after yellow fever vaccination. Whole-study findings and limits: Re-detected after boosting: most primary clones, about 95% of CD4 and over 80% of CD8. The secondary T-cell response peaked on day 5, not day 15, but was weaker.

Template switching with 5'RACE generated the TCR cDNA and added a universal primer site and UMIs. TCRdb processed the 5' RACE reads anew with MiXCR; each CDR3 protein has one entry. The data hold 250,000 to 350,000 distinct CDR3 sequences, with 6.8% observed a single time. There are a few counts of this clonotype. Its target is not known. V was cut by 2 bases and J by 7 bases, with 11 bases left in between. Germline V gene lookup returns CDR1 MNHEY and CDR2 SVGAGI. This CDR3 region has 14 residues. The receptor comes from a man between 18 and 29 years old who received the YFV17D yellow fever vaccine. This chain joins TRBV6-5 and TRBJ2-2; D may be TRBD2 (5 bases). This sample comprised PBMCs, obtained 45 days after the first yellow fever vaccination. This CDR3 reads CASSYERGDGELFF. The DNA of the CDR3 is TGTGCCAGCAGTTACGAACGGGGAGACGGGGAGCTGTTTTTT.